The rows below give T cell receptor beta chains drawn from one sample of a study of cytomegalovirus exposure and HLA in healthy donors. Profiling relied on immunoSEQ multiplex PCR, and the TCRdb table lists in-frame clones only, not all of them. The sample records 150,000 to 200,000 clones, more than 75% being singletons. Sequencing was done on a sample of PBMCs. The receptors were gathered from a woman aged 45-59 years in good health and CMV-seronegative. The CDR3 runs from the conserved cysteine through the conserved F or W. D genes are given only for firm matches. The size entry is marked missing in some rows and otherwise reads once, few, many or a size class.

cdr3_nt: TGTGCCAGCAGCTTGGGTCTAGTATCCGGGGAGCTGTTTTTT
cdr3_aa: CASSLGLVSGELFF
v_call: TRBV5-8
j_call: TRBJ2-2
clone_size: NA
d_call: NA

cdr3_nt: TGTGCCAGCAGCCTTAACAGGGGCGACTACTCTGGAAACACCATATATTTT
cdr3_aa: CASSLNRGDYSGNTIYF
v_call: TRBV7-2
j_call: TRBJ1-3
clone_size: NA
d_call: TRBD1

cdr3_nt: TGTGCCAGCTCACCACGCCAGGGGGCCTACGAGCAGTACTTC
cdr3_aa: CASSPRQGAYEQYF
v_call: TRBV18
j_call: TRBJ2-7
clone_size: NA
d_call: TRBD1

cdr3_nt: TGTGCCAGCCCTGCTACTACAACCGCCGGGACAGAGAACACTGAAGCTTTCTTT
cdr3_aa: CASPATTTAGTENTEAFF
v_call: TRBV28
j_call: TRBJ1-1
clone_size: NA
d_call: TRBD1

cdr3_nt: TGTGCCACCAGCCCGAAAGCAGGGGGCAATCAGCCCCAGCATTTT
cdr3_aa: CATSPKAGGNQPQHF
v_call: TRBV15
j_call: TRBJ1-5
clone_size: NA
d_call: NA

cdr3_nt: TGTGCCAGCAGCACACGGACAGGGAGGGACGAGCAGTACTTC
cdr3_aa: CASSTRTGRDEQYF
v_call: TRBV11-1
j_call: TRBJ2-7
clone_size: NA
d_call: NA

cdr3_nt: TGTGCCAGCAGTGGGGCACAGCTTAGCTCCTATAATTCACCCCTCCACTTT
cdr3_aa: CASSGAQLSSYNSPLHF
v_call: TRBV6-1
j_call: TRBJ1-6
clone_size: NA
d_call: NA

cdr3_nt: TGCGCCAGCAGCTGGGGGGGCAGTTCAACTAATGAAAAACTGTTTTTT
cdr3_aa: CASSWGGSSTNEKLFF
v_call: TRBV5-1
j_call: TRBJ1-4
clone_size: once
d_call: NA

cdr3_nt: TGTGCCAGCAGCTTAGACAGCTACAATGAGCAGTTCTTC
cdr3_aa: CASSLDSYNEQFF
v_call: TRBV7-9
j_call: TRBJ2-1
clone_size: NA
d_call: NA

cdr3_nt: TGTGCCAGCAGTTTTCCCGACAGGGGGCGCGAGCAGTACTTC
cdr3_aa: CASSFPDRGREQYF
v_call: TRBV28
j_call: TRBJ2-7
clone_size: NA
d_call: TRBD1

cdr3_nt: TGTGCCACCAGCAGAGATGCCCGGGGTGAAAGTGGTGAAGCTTTCTTT
cdr3_aa: CATSRDARGESGEAFF
v_call: TRBV15
j_call: TRBJ1-1
clone_size: NA
d_call: NA

cdr3_nt: TGTGCCAGCAGCCCTCACCCGACTAGCGGGGGCCCAAGCACAGATACGCAGTATTTT
cdr3_aa: CASSPHPTSGGPSTDTQYF
v_call: TRBV9
j_call: TRBJ2-3
clone_size: NA
d_call: TRBD2

cdr3_nt: TGTGCCAGCAGCTTAATTACCGCAGGTTCCTCCTACGAGCAGTACTTC
cdr3_aa: CASSLITAGSSYEQYF
v_call: TRBV7-9
j_call: TRBJ2-7
clone_size: NA
d_call: NA

cdr3_nt: TGTGCCAGCAGCTTAGGCCCGGGACTAGCGGGGAACACAGATACGCAGTATTTT
cdr3_aa: CASSLGPGLAGNTDTQYF
v_call: TRBV7-6
j_call: TRBJ2-3
clone_size: NA
d_call: TRBD2

cdr3_nt: TGTGCCAGCAGTTTACCAGGCTTCAACTATGGCTACACCTTC
cdr3_aa: CASSLPGFNYGYTF
v_call: TRBV28
j_call: TRBJ1-2
clone_size: few
d_call: NA